This T cell receptor (beta chain) was observed in a study of response to subunit inactivated influenza vaccine. Study results and caveats: Few additional T cells are recruited per seasonal influenza vaccination, authors suggested.

On this clonotype itself: Its antigen is unknown.

Per germline, CDR1 MDHEN and CDR2 SYDVKM. CDR3 length equals 15 residues. V lost 7 bases, J lost 3 bases, and 12 bases stayed unmatched. TCRdb re-analysed the RT-PCR reads in MiXCR, keeping a single row per CDR3 protein. Seen here are hundreds of thousands of distinct CDR3 sequences, around a sixth observed once, and the top ten hold around 10%. V usage is TRBV28 and J usage is TRBJ2-7; 7 positions match TRBD1. The clonotype was recovered from a man between 50 and 59 years old who received an inactivated influenza vaccine. The input for sequencing was PBMCs from blood, taken 12 days after vaccination. The chain's CDR3 is CASTYRTGGFYEQYF. CDR3 in DNA: TGTGCCAGCACCTACCGGACAGGTGGATTCTACGAGCAGTACTTC. Using reference TRBV28 and TRBJ2-7 for the parts outside the CDR3, the full variable domain is DVKVTQSSRYLVKRTGEKVFLECVQDMDHENMFWYRQDPGLGLRLIYFSYDVKMKEKGDIPEGYSVSREKKERFSLILESASTNQTSMYLCASTYRTGGFYEQYFGPGTRLTVT.